These 29 T cell receptor beta chains were all obtained from the same sample, sequenced in a study of response to subunit inactivated influenza vaccine. TCRdb independently ran MiXCR on the RT-PCR reads; one entry per CDR3 protein. The data contain more than 400,000 distinct CDR3 sequences, roughly 7.9% of them seen just once; the ten biggest clones take up around 13%. Sequenced here: PBMCs from blood, sampled around 25 months after vaccination. These receptors all come from a man between 50 and 69 years old who received an inactivated influenza vaccine.

The sample holds many counts of this clonotype. The chain recombines TRBV12-3 or TRBV12-4 with TRBJ2-2; perhaps TRBD1 as D (6 bases). The V end lost 8 bases, the J end lost 7 bases, and 14 bases lay between the germline ends. The length of the CDR3 is 13 residues. As DNA, the CDR3 is TGTGCCAGCGCCATAACAGGGAACGGGGAGCTGTTTTTT. Its translation: CASAITGNGELFF.

The chain has TRBV11-2 and TRBJ2-1, with 7 bases identical to TRBD2. CDR1 and CDR2 from the germline V gene are SGHAT and FQNNGV. With V trimmed by 3 bases and J by 9 bases, 5 bases remained unmatched. This CDR3 has 13 amino acids. CDR3 DNA sequence: TGTGCCAGCAGCTTTGGCGGGGGTCTTGAGCAGTTCTTC. Its protein is CASSFGGGLEQFF.

This clonotype was picked up a small number of times. V gene TRBV27 combines with J gene TRBJ2-2; D call uncertain. Trimming removed 3 bases at V and 6 bases at J, with 5 bases between. Germline V gene data show CDR1 as MNHEY and CDR2 as SMNVEV (reference sequence). The CDR3 is made up of 12 amino acids. CDR3 region: CASSFISGELFF. In DNA form, the CDR3 reads TGTGCCAGCAGTTTTATCTCCGGGGAGCTGTTTTTT.

At least ten counts were recorded for this clonotype. CDR3 residues: CASSQDPGKDTQYF. For the CDR3, the DNA is TGCGCCAGCAGCCAAGATCCGGGCAAAGATACGCAGTATTTT. The chain recombines TRBV4-1 with TRBJ2-3; D remains unclear. V was pared by 0 bases and J by 5 bases, with 9 bases between. Germline V gene data show CDR1 as MGHRA and CDR2 as YSYEKL. The CDR3 contains 14 residues.

J is TRBJ2-7 and V is TRBV3-1; D gene uncertain. CDR1 is LGHDT, CDR2 YNNKEL, per germline (reference sequence). This CDR3 has 14 amino acids. The V gene lost 1 base and the J gene lost 6 bases, with 13 bases spanning the gap. This chain's CDR3 is CASSQVGRRREQYF. The CDR3 bases are TGTGCCAGCAGCCAAGTGGGTAGGCGTCGCGAGCAGTACTTC.

The table lists this clonotype with a few counts. The chain carries TRBV6-1 and TRBJ1-6, with D tentatively TRBD1 (5 bases). CDR3 size: 14 residues. Germline V gives CDR1 MNHNS, CDR2 SASEGT. Between the trimmed V and J ends, which lost 6 bases and 11 bases, there was a span of 17 bases. The CDR3 DNA reads as TGTGCCAGCAGCAGTTACGGTGGGGCGACACCCCTCCACTTT. Its translation is CASSSYGGATPLHF.

This sequence joins TRBV11-2 and TRBJ2-5; 9 bases fit TRBD1. The CDR3 runs 16 residues. Germline V lookup: CDR1 SGHAT, CDR2 FQNNGV. The junction had 9 bases not matched to a gene; V was cut back by 2 bases and J by 5 bases. The CDR3 loop reads CASSLKGQGLWETQYF. DNA of the CDR3: TGTGCCAGCAGCTTAAAGGGACAGGGTTTATGGGAGACCCAGTACTTC.

This chain connects TRBV19 to TRBJ2-3; the D gene is possibly TRBD2 (5 bases). There are 15 residues in the CDR3. Germline values: CDR1 LNHDA, CDR2 SQIVND (reference sequence). Trimming removed 3 bases from V and 2 bases from J, with 12 bases in between. The CDR3 coding sequence is TGTGCCAGTAGTATGGTACACGGACTCACAGATACGCAGTATTTT. It yields the protein CASSMVHGLTDTQYF.

This clonotype came up a few times. The chain links TRBV20-1 to TRBJ2-1; the match to TRBD1 covers 7 bases. CDR3 length equals 16 residues. CDR1 is DFQATT and CDR2 is SNEGSKA in the germline V gene (reference sequence). V dropped 0 bases and J dropped 4; count of bases not matched to a gene: 9. This CDR3 is CSARDPYRGKYNEQFF. CDR3 in DNA: TGCAGTGCTAGAGATCCCTACAGGGGCAAATACAATGAGCAGTTCTTC.

This clonotype has a handful of counts. V and J are TRBV5-4 and TRBJ1-2; a weak D match, TRBD1 (6 bases). Germline V gives CDR1 SGHNT, CDR2 YYREEE (reference sequence). V lost 4 bases and J lost 8, with 18 bases in between. CDR3 length: 14 amino acids. For the CDR3, the DNA is TGTGCCAGCAGCCCGGACAGTTCTGTCCCGGGCTACACCTTC. Translation: CASSPDSSVPGYTF.

This clonotype occurred a few times. The chain is built from TRBV11-2 and TRBJ2-1, with 7 bases lining up with TRBD1. Germline V gives CDR1 SGHAT, CDR2 FQNNGV. With V trimmed by 5 bases and J by 4 bases, 20 bases remained unmatched. This CDR3 is built from 19 residues. This chain's CDR3 is CASSPRDSRDKDFYNEQFF. The CDR3, as DNA: TGTGCCAGCAGCCCCCGGGACAGCCGGGACAAGGACTTTTACAATGAGCAGTTCTTC.

The chain joins TRBV7-9 to TRBJ2-1; no reliable D call. The CDR3 length is 15 residues. V was cut by 2 bases and J by 1 base, with 9 bases left in between. The germline V gene has CDR1 SEHNR and CDR2 FQNEAQ (reference sequence). DNA for the CDR3: TGTGCCAGCAGCTTACAGCGCACTTCCTACAATGAGCAGTTCTTC. This sequence encodes CASSLQRTSYNEQFF.

This clonotype was picked up a small number of times. This chain joins TRBV7-9 and TRBJ1-2, with a tentative D call TRBD1 (5 bases). Trimming cost V 5 bases and J 3 bases, with 19 bases left between them. The CDR3 spans 16 residues. Germline CDR1 SEHNR, CDR2 FQNEAQ (reference sequence). CDR3 in amino acids: CASSQTSSGSDYGYTF. The CDR3 nucleotides read TGTGCCAGCAGCCAAACAAGCTCAGGGTCGGACTATGGCTACACCTTC.

The chain uses TRBV28 and TRBJ2-5, with D uncertain. V lost 6 bases and J 4 bases, leaving 18 bases between the germline ends. CDR1 and CDR2 from the germline V gene are MDHEN and SYDVKM. The CDR3 covers 15 residues. The CDR3 DNA reads as TGTGCCAGCAGCTCGAAGGTCAAGCCCCGAGAGACCCAGTACTTC. Its translation: CASSSKVKPRETQYF. Full variable domain (remainder filled in from reference TRBV28 and TRBJ2-5): DVKVTQSSRYLVKRTGEKVFLECVQDMDHENMFWYRQDPGLGLRLIYFSYDVKMKEKGDIPEGYSVSREKKERFSLILESASTNQTSMYLCASSSKVKPRETQYFGPGTRLLVL.

This clonotype was recorded a few times. The chain carries TRBV11-2 and TRBJ2-7; D is ambiguous. The germline gives CDR1 SGHAT, CDR2 FQNNGV. The CDR3 contains 12 residues. Trimming removed 2 bases from V and 6 bases from J, with 8 bases in between. CDR3 loop: CASSLQLPEQYF. The CDR3 bases are TGTGCCAGCAGCTTACAGTTACCCGAGCAGTACTTC.

This clonotype occurred a few times. J is TRBJ2-3 and V is TRBV5-1; D is perhaps TRBD2 (6 bases). Looked up from germline, CDR1 is SGHRS and CDR2 is YFSETQ. Trimming removed 4 bases from V and 4 bases from J, with 25 bases in between. This CDR3 comprises 18 residues. In DNA form, the CDR3 reads TGCGCCAGCAGCAATAGCGCCCCGGGACTGTCGTCTGCAGATACGCAGTATTTT. Translated, it gives CASSNSAPGLSSADTQYF.

This clonotype was counted a few times. The chain couples TRBV29-1 to TRBJ2-5; D is uncertain. Trimming stripped 3 bases from V and 4 bases from J, with 18 bases between. Germline V gene lookup returns CDR1 SQVTM and CDR2 ANQGSEA. The CDR3 has 15 amino acids. CDR3 residues: CSVDLPYRTGETQYF. CDR3 DNA sequence: TGCAGCGTTGATTTACCCTACCGTACTGGAGAGACCCAGTACTTC.

The chain couples TRBV2 to TRBJ2-3, with D tentatively TRBD1 (6 bases). V shed 4 bases and J shed 1 base, with 9 bases lying between them. The CDR3 is 14 residues long. The germline V gene has CDR1 SNHLY and CDR2 FYNNEI. The CDR3 DNA reads as TGTGCCAGCAGTGGACAGGCAGGCACAGATACGCAGTATTTT. It translates to CASSGQAGTDTQYF.

This clonotype was recorded many times. The rearrangement uses TRBV4-1 and TRBJ1-1; TRBD1 matches at 8 bases. With 3 bases clipped from V and 5 bases from J, the junction kept 8 bases outside the gene matches. CDR1 and CDR2 from the germline V gene are MGHRA and YSYEKL. This CDR3 region has 15 residues. Here the CDR3 DNA reads TGCGCCAGCAGCCATTCCGGACAGGGTACGACTGAAGCTTTCTTT. Its translation: CASSHSGQGTTEAFF.

The table lists this clonotype with many counts. The V and J genes are TRBV10-3 and TRBJ1-5; no clear D. Germline-derived CDR1 and CDR2 are ENHRY and SYGVKD. Trimming pared 0 bases from V and 0 bases from J, leaving 12 bases between. The CDR3 is 17 amino acids. The CDR3 is CAISESAGRDSNQPQHF. The CDR3 bases are TGTGCCATCAGTGAGTCAGCGGGGAGAGATAGCAATCAGCCCCAGCATTTT.

This clonotype was seen once. The CDR3 region is CASSSESGTAEQFF. DNA of the CDR3: TGTGCCAGCAGCTCCGAGTCCGGGACTGCGGAGCAGTTCTTC. The rearrangement uses TRBV7-8 and TRBJ2-1; possibly TRBD2 for D (6 bases). The germline gives CDR1 SGHVS, CDR2 FQNEAQ. The CDR3 extends over 14 amino acids. Trimming pared 4 bases from V and 10 bases from J, leaving 17 bases between.

This clonotype was seen ten or more times. This chain joins TRBV20-1 and TRBJ2-7; the D is unclear. CDR3 length: 13 residues. CDR1 and CDR2 from the germline V gene are DFQATT and SNEGSKA (reference sequence). V was shortened by 5 bases and J by 3 bases, with 14 bases between the two germline ends. The CDR3 sequence is CSAPGPLGYEQYF. The CDR3 bases are TGCAGTGCTCCCGGACCATTGGGCTACGAGCAGTACTTC.

This clonotype appeared many times. V gene TRBV5-6 combines with J gene TRBJ1-6, with no clear D. There are 13 residues in the CDR3. Trimming cost V 3 bases and J 9 bases, with 10 bases left between them. Germline V gene lookup returns CDR1 SGHDT and CDR2 YYEEEE. The CDR3 reads CASSSARGSPLHF. The CDR3 DNA reads as TGTGCCAGCAGCTCCGCCCGGGGTTCACCCCTCCACTTT. Based on the CDR3 plus reference TRBV5-6 and TRBJ1-6, the full variable domain is DAGVTQSPTHLIKTRGQQVTLRCSPKSGHDTVSWYQQALGQGPQFIFQYYEEEERQRGNFPDRFSGHQFPNYSSELNVNALLLGDSALYLCASSSARGSPLHFGNGTRLTVT.

This clonotype was picked up many times. This sequence joins TRBV20-1 and TRBJ2-4; D is uncertain. CDR3 length equals 13 residues. Germline CDR1 DFQATT, CDR2 SNEGSKA (reference sequence). V lost 3 bases and J 0 bases, leaving 6 bases between the germline ends. The CDR3 region has the DNA TGCAGTGCTAGTTCCGGAGCCAAAAACATTCAGTACTTC. This encodes CSASSGAKNIQYF.

V usage is TRBV12-3 or TRBV12-4 and J usage is TRBJ2-5; 9 bases map to TRBD2. Trimming cost V 2 bases and J 3 bases; bases outside gene matches: 1. The CDR3 totals 14 residues. CDR3 in amino acids: CASSLSSGKETQYF. The CDR3 bases are TGTGCCAGCAGTTTATCTAGCGGGAAAGAGACCCAGTACTTC.

There are many counts of this clonotype. The rearrangement joins TRBV14 to TRBJ1-6; 9 nucleotides agree with TRBD1. The junction had 1 base not matched to a gene; V was cut back by 0 bases and J by 10 bases. This CDR3 spans 14 amino acids. The germline gives CDR1 SGHDN, CDR2 FVKESK. DNA for the CDR3: TGTGCCAGCAGCCAAGAACAGGGGGCGTCACCCCTCCACTTT. Translating it yields CASSQEQGASPLHF.

This chain uses TRBV4-3 with TRBJ2-2; 9 bases align to TRBD2. Germline lookup yields CDR1 LGHNA and CDR2 YSLEER. V was pared by 0 bases and J by 4 bases, with 3 bases of the junction left unmatched. This CDR3 comprises 16 residues. In nucleotides, the CDR3 is TGCGCCAGCAGCCAAGAATCTAGCGGGACCACCGGGGAGCTGTTTTTT. Its protein is CASSQESSGTTGELFF.

In regard to this clonotype: A much larger clone lies a single base off, so this may be a read error. The genes are TRBV25-1 and TRBJ1-1; D unclear. CDR1 MGHDK and CDR2 SYGVNS come from the germline V gene. The CDR3 length is 15 residues. The V gene lost 3 bases and the J gene lost 0 bases, with 11 bases spanning the gap. In nucleotides, the CDR3 is TGTGCCAGCAGTGATTTAAGCAGGATGAACACTGAAGCTTTCTTT. Amino acid sequence: CASSDLSRMNTEAFF.

This clonotype was detected a few times. CDR3 coding DNA: TGCGCCAGCAGCCCGGCTCCAGCGGGTACGCAGTATTTT. Its translation is CASSPAPAGTQYF. V is TRBV5-1 and J is TRBJ2-3, with D possibly matching TRBD2 (6 bases). The CDR3 contains 13 residues. CDR1 and CDR2 from the germline V gene are SGHRS and YFSETQ. Trimming shortened V by 4 bases and J by 8 bases, and 14 bases separated the two germline ends.